The present entry profiles one TCR beta chain with its context. Sequencing used immunoSEQ multiplex PCR; TCRdb keeps in-frame clones, though not all of them. This sample has about 82,000 clones, with less than 85% found just once. The data originate from a study of T cells in localized non-small cell lung cancer. The receptor's source is a man aged 35-75 years with stage II squamous cell lung carcinoma. The sequencing here drew on PBMCs, taken before any cancer treatment.

CDR3 loop: CATSRARGVGGYTF. CDR3 DNA sequence: TGTGCCACCAGCAGAGCACGGGGGGTGGGTGGCTACACCTTC. The chain carries TRBV15 and TRBJ1-2; D may be TRBD1 (5 bases). V lost 1 base and J 7 bases, leaving 13 bases between the germline ends. Germline V gene data show CDR1 as LNHNV and CDR2 as YYDKDF (reference sequence). This CDR3 is built from 14 residues.